This T cell receptor beta chain was sequenced during a study of cytomegalovirus exposure and HLA in healthy donors. Both 60 Vbeta primers and 13 Jbeta primers went into the PCR. Profiling relied on immunoSEQ multiplex PCR, and the TCRdb table lists in-frame clones only, not all of them. The top ten hold around 4.9% of the sample, which has 150,000 to 200,000 clones, approximately 80% seen once. CDR3 size: 13 residues. V was cut by 5 bases and J by 5 bases, with 13 bases left in between. CDR1 and CDR2 (germline): SGHVS, FNYEAQ. The chain carries TRBV7-6 and TRBJ2-7; D is undetermined. The sequenced sample consisted of PBMCs. The source is a man between 18 and 35 years old in good health and CMV-seronegative. The chain's CDR3 is CASSPEFLDEQYF. In DNA, the CDR3 is TGTGCCAGCAGCCCCGAGTTCCTCGACGAGCAGTACTTC.